The 32 T cell receptor beta chains below come from one sample, sequenced in a study of blood T cell repertoires in COVID-19. Clones were sequenced by immunoSEQ multiplex PCR, and TCRdb holds only the in-frame ones, with some missing. This table has some 180,000 clones, 80% to 90% appearing once. Source material: peripheral blood. The receptors were sampled from a woman aged 80 or over with COVID-19, enrolled during active disease.

The V gene is TRBV7-9, the J gene TRBJ2-3; 10 bases map to TRBD2. The CDR3 contains 19 residues. CDR1 and CDR2 from the germline V gene are SEHNR and FQNEAQ (reference sequence). V lost 1 base, J lost 0 bases, and 10 bases stayed unmatched. The chain's CDR3 is CASSLGWGLAPSSTDTQYF. The CDR3 region has the DNA TGTGCCAGCAGCTTAGGTTGGGGACTAGCGCCTAGTAGCACAGATACGCAGTATTTT.

The rearrangement uses TRBV5-1 and TRBJ1-3; D gene ambiguous. The CDR3 sequence is 16 residues long. Germline V gene lookup returns CDR1 SGHRS and CDR2 YFSETQ. V was cut by 0 bases and J by 2 bases, with 12 bases left in between. The CDR3 nucleotides read TGCGCCAGCAGCTTGGGGACCGGGAGCCCTGGAAACACCATATATTTT. Translated: CASSLGTGSPGNTIYF.

This chain connects TRBV15 to TRBJ2-7; TRBD2 is a possible D gene (7 bases). Germline-derived CDR1 and CDR2 are LNHNV and YYDKDF (reference sequence). Trimming took off 7 bases at V and 1 base at J, with 11 bases between the two ends. The CDR3 has 13 residues. The CDR3 DNA follows: TGTGCCACCACGGGGGGCCCATCCTACGAGCAGTACTTC. It codes for CATTGGPSYEQYF.

The chain has TRBV19 and TRBJ1-4, with TRBD1 matching over 9 bases. CDR1 is LNHDA, CDR2 SQIVND, per germline (reference sequence). This CDR3 comprises 14 residues. The trim removed 4 bases at V and 6 bases at J, leaving 3 bases unmatched. The CDR3 loop is CASSRQGDDEKLFF. The CDR3 DNA sequence: TGTGCCAGTAGTAGACAGGGGGACGATGAAAAACTGTTTTTT.

This rearrangement joins TRBV6-6 to TRBJ2-5; D may be TRBD2 (6 bases). There are 14 residues in the CDR3. Germline V lookup: CDR1 MNHNY, CDR2 SVGAGI (reference sequence). V was trimmed by 6 bases and J by 7 bases, leaving 18 bases between them. The CDR3 DNA reads TGTGCCAGCAGACCGGACTACGCTGGATGGACCCAGTACTTC. Its translation: CASRPDYAGWTQYF.

The chain joins TRBV3-1 (or the pseudogene TRBV3-2) to TRBJ1-2; weak D call: TRBD1 (6 bases). This CDR3 is 15 amino acids long. The V end was cut by 0 bases, the J end by 5 bases, with 13 bases between. Germline values: CDR1 LGHDT, CDR2 YNNKEL (reference sequence). The CDR3, as DNA: TGTGCCAGCAGCCAAGATATAGGCAGGGGATATGGCTACACCTTC. Translating it yields CASSQDIGRGYGYTF.

The rearrangement joins TRBV4-1 to TRBJ1-2; a weak D match, TRBD1 (6 bases). Germline values: CDR1 MGHRA, CDR2 YSYEKL. V lost 1 base, J lost 7 bases, and 13 bases lay in between. CDR3 length: 14 amino acids. The CDR3 sequence is CASSQGGGAGGYTF. In DNA, the CDR3 is TGCGCCAGCAGCCAAGGGGGGGGCGCGGGTGGCTACACCTTC.

This chain joins TRBV29-1 and TRBJ1-2; no clear D. The CDR3 spans 11 residues. V was cut by 6 bases and J by 6 bases, with 11 bases left in between. Germline V lookup: CDR1 SQVTM, CDR2 ANQGSEA. This CDR3 is CSVERRNGYTF. The CDR3 DNA follows: TGCAGCGTGGAGCGGAGGAATGGCTACACCTTC.

A few counts support this clone. The chain's CDR3 is CASSEYQGADGYTF. CDR3 sequence (DNA): TGTGCCAGCAGTGAATACCAGGGGGCAGATGGCTACACCTTC. The chain combines TRBV2 with TRBJ1-2, with TRBD1 identical over 8 bases. Germline CDR1 and CDR2: SNHLY and FYNNEI. This CDR3 spans 14 amino acids. V dropped 2 bases and J dropped 6; count of bases not matched to a gene: 5.

This clone was found once. The chain recombines TRBV28 with TRBJ2-7; TRBD1 matches at 8 bases. This CDR3 has 15 amino acids. The germline CDR1 and CDR2 sequences are MDHEN and SYDVKM. V gave up 6 bases and J gave up 0 bases; unmatched junction bases: 7. CDR3 region: CASSTGGWVSYEQYF. The CDR3 DNA reads as TGTGCCAGCAGCACAGGGGGTTGGGTCTCCTACGAGCAGTACTTC. The full variable domain, its missing parts supplied by reference TRBV28 and TRBJ2-7, is DVKVTQSSRYLVKRTGEKVFLECVQDMDHENMFWYRQDPGLGLRLIYFSYDVKMKEKGDIPEGYSVSREKKERFSLILESASTNQTSMYLCASSTGGWVSYEQYFGPGTRLTVT.

This sequence joins TRBV5-1 and TRBJ2-2, with TRBD2 identical over 11 bases. CDR1 is SGHRS and CDR2 is YFSETQ in the germline V gene. V shed 4 bases and J 5 bases; nucleotides not matched to a gene: 7. CDR3 length: 16 residues. CDR3 residues: CASSMRLAGRTGELFF. The CDR3 DNA is TGCGCCAGCAGCATGAGACTAGCGGGAAGAACCGGGGAGCTGTTTTTT.

The rearrangement links TRBV11-2 to TRBJ1-1; no definite D call. The V gene's germline CDR1 is SGHAT and CDR2 FQNNGV. The V and J ends lost 2 bases and 10 bases respectively, with 14 bases between them. CDR3 length: 13 amino acids. The DNA of the CDR3 is TGTGCCAGCAGCTTACGGGTGCCCGGGGTAGCTTTCTTT. Translation gives CASSLRVPGVAFF.

The chain uses TRBV5-8 and TRBJ2-3; 9 bases agree with TRBD1. From germline, CDR1 is SGHTS and CDR2 YDEGEE. V shed 10 bases, J shed 5 bases, and the junction held 11 bases outside the gene matches. The CDR3 sequence is 14 residues long. The CDR3 spells CAGVGRQGGDTQYF. DNA of the CDR3: TGTGCCGGCGTTGGGAGACAGGGGGGAGATACGCAGTATTTT.

This clone came up a few times. The chain recombines TRBV4-3 with TRBJ1-6; D gene uncertain. The ends were cut back, 0 bases at V and 0 bases at J, with 6 bases in the middle. Germline V gene sequence: CDR1 LGHNA, CDR2 YSLEER. The CDR3 has 16 residues. Written as DNA, the CDR3 is TGCGCCAGCAGCCAAGATTTTAGCTCCTATAATTCACCCCTCCACTTT. It specifies CASSQDFSSYNSPLHF.

This sequence joins TRBV5-1 and TRBJ1-2, with D maybe TRBD1 (6 bases). This CDR3 comprises 13 residues. V shed 5 bases and J shed 5 bases, with 13 bases lying between them. The germline CDR1 and CDR2 sequences are SGHRS and YFSETQ. The DNA for the CDR3 is TGCGCCAGCAGTTTAAATACAGGGTATGGCTACACCTTC. It encodes CASSLNTGYGYTF.

The J gene is TRBJ2-5, the V gene TRBV3-1 (or the pseudogene TRBV3-2); D is undetermined. Trimming shortened V by 3 bases and J by 2 bases, and 10 bases separated the two germline ends. The CDR3 length is 14 residues. Germline assignment: CDR1 LGHDT and CDR2 YNNKEL (reference sequence). CDR3: CASSHWQTQETQYF. In nucleotides, the CDR3 is TGTGCCAGCAGCCACTGGCAAACACAAGAGACCCAGTACTTC.

The CDR3 region is CRAEGSYEQYF. The CDR3 DNA is TGCAGAGCGGAGGGTTCCTACGAGCAGTACTTC. This chain uses TRBV20-1 with TRBJ2-7; TRBD2 is a possible D gene (6 bases). Germline V gives CDR1 DFQATT, CDR2 SNEGSKA (reference sequence). This CDR3 contains 11 residues.

The genes are TRBV5-1 and TRBJ2-1, with D tentatively TRBD1 (5 bases). Between the trimmed V and J ends, which lost 2 bases and 8 bases, there was a span of 11 bases. The CDR3 totals 13 residues. Germline-derived CDR1 and CDR2 are SGHRS and YFSETQ. The CDR3 is CASSFTGWYEQFF. The CDR3 DNA reads TGCGCCAGCAGCTTCACAGGCTGGTATGAGCAGTTCTTC.

The rearrangement uses TRBV28 and TRBJ2-7; the match to TRBD2 covers 7 bases. The V gene's germline CDR1 is MDHEN and CDR2 SYDVKM. CDR3 length: 13 residues. Trimming cost V 6 bases and J 3 bases; bases outside gene matches: 5. The CDR3, as DNA: TGTGCCAGCAGCTCCTCGGGGGGCTACGAGCAGTACTTC. Its protein is CASSSSGGYEQYF.

This clone was detected only a few times. This rearrangement joins TRBV7-2 to TRBJ2-1; 9 nucleotides agree with TRBD2. The CDR3 runs to 15 residues. Germline CDR1 is SGHTA and CDR2 is FQGNSA. J was trimmed by 7 bases and V by 6 bases; bases with no gene match: 10. The CDR3 here is CASRTSAGGRNEQFF. In DNA form, the CDR3 reads TGTGCCAGCAGGACTTCAGCGGGAGGAAGGAATGAGCAGTTCTTC.

V is TRBV2 and J is TRBJ2-5; D might be TRBD1 (6 bases). The CDR3 spans 14 residues. Germline V CDR1 and CDR2: SNHLY, FYNNEI. The V gene lost 0 bases and the J gene lost 3 bases, with 8 bases spanning the gap. This CDR3 reads CASSEARTEETQYF. DNA of the CDR3: TGTGCCAGCAGTGAAGCTCGGACAGAAGAGACCCAGTACTTC.

The J gene is TRBJ2-3, the V gene TRBV11-3; 10 bases line up with TRBD2. In germline, CDR1 is SGHNT, CDR2 YENEEA. CDR3 length equals 18 residues. Unmatched junction bases numbered 9, after V lost 1 base and J lost 2 bases. The CDR3 loop is CASSLVRLAGAFTDTQYF. CDR3 DNA sequence: TGTGCCAGCAGCTTAGTGAGGCTAGCGGGGGCCTTCACAGATACGCAGTATTTT.

J is TRBJ1-2 and V is TRBV5-1, with D uncertain. This CDR3 comprises 13 residues. V dropped 0 bases and J dropped 8 bases, with 11 bases sitting between them. The germline CDR1 and CDR2 sequences are SGHRS and YFSETQ. The CDR3: CASSLEPSGGYTF. The CDR3, as DNA: TGCGCCAGCAGCTTGGAGCCGTCGGGAGGCTACACCTTC.

The chain joins TRBV19 to TRBJ2-3; possible D gene TRBD1, 7 bases. Trimming pared 8 bases from V and 4 bases from J, leaving 13 bases between. The V gene's germline CDR1 is LNHDA and CDR2 SQIVND (reference sequence). This CDR3 is 13 amino acids long. As DNA, the CDR3 is TGTGCCAGTGGGAGCAGGGGGGCAGATACGCAGTATTTT. Translating gives CASGSRGADTQYF.

This chain links TRBV11-1 with TRBJ2-5; possible D gene TRBD1, 6 bases. The CDR3 runs 14 residues. Germline lookup yields CDR1 SGHAT and CDR2 FQDESV (reference sequence). The V and J ends lost 2 bases and 0 bases respectively, with 7 bases between them. The CDR3 bases are TGTGCCAGCAGCTTAACAGGGTACCAAGAGACCCAGTACTTC. This gives the protein CASSLTGYQETQYF.

This sequence joins TRBV29-1 and TRBJ2-3, with a weak D call TRBD2 (6 bases). V lost 3 bases and J lost 0, with 10 bases in between. Germline V lookup: CDR1 SQVTM, CDR2 ANQGSEA. This CDR3 has 14 amino acids. The CDR3 bases are TGCAGCGTTGACCCGGGACTTAGCACAGATACGCAGTATTTT. It is translated as CSVDPGLSTDTQYF.

The V call is TRBV7-2, the J call TRBJ2-7; 8 bases align to TRBD2. CDR1 is SGHTA, CDR2 FQGNSA, per germline. Unmatched junction bases numbered 9, after V lost 1 base and J lost 4 bases. The CDR3 sequence is 16 residues long. CDR3 protein: CASSLGLAGLGYEQYF. CDR3 in DNA: TGTGCCAGCAGCTTAGGTTTAGCGGGACTAGGGTACGAGCAGTACTTC.

This clone has a handful of counts. V and J are TRBV29-1 and TRBJ2-2; maybe TRBD1 (6 bases). The CDR3 contains 13 residues. The germline V gene encodes CDR1 SQVTM and CDR2 ANQGSEA. V was clipped by 6 bases and J by 9 bases, with 17 bases between them. The CDR3 loop is CSVSGAGERELFF. The CDR3 DNA reads as TGCAGCGTGTCCGGCGCAGGGGAACGGGAGCTGTTTTTT.

The rearrangement links TRBV2 to TRBJ2-3; D is unclear. V was shortened by 3 bases and J by 2 bases, with 9 bases between the two germline ends. CDR3 size: 14 residues. CDR1 is SNHLY and CDR2 is FYNNEI in the germline V gene. The CDR3 coding sequence is TGTGCCAGCAGTGAGGGTGACAACACAGATACGCAGTATTTT. Encoded protein: CASSEGDNTDTQYF.

The count of this clone is one. The V call is TRBV12-3 or TRBV12-4, the J call TRBJ1-6; D not resolved. The CDR3 contains 13 residues. V dropped 3 bases and J dropped 9 bases, with 9 bases sitting between them. The CDR3 loop is CASSFGVRSPLHF. The CDR3 DNA is TGTGCCAGCAGTTTCGGGGTACGTTCACCCCTCCACTTT.

This clone has a handful of counts. Here the CDR3 reads CASSQGGDSSGNTIYF. The DNA of the CDR3 is TGTGCCAGCAGCCAGGGGGGGGATAGCTCTGGAAACACCATATATTTT. This chain joins TRBV3-1 (or the pseudogene TRBV3-2) and TRBJ1-3; a weak D match, TRBD1 (5 bases). Trimming removed 3 bases at V and 0 bases at J, with 12 bases between. Per germline, CDR1 LGHDT and CDR2 YNNKEL (reference sequence). The CDR3 is made up of 16 amino acids.

This clone has only one observation. The J gene is TRBJ1-6, the V gene TRBV4-1; unclear D gene. Trimming pared 2 bases from V and 0 bases from J, leaving 14 bases between. The CDR3 sequence is 18 residues long. Looked up from germline, CDR1 is MGHRA and CDR2 is YSYEKL. The CDR3 coding sequence is TGCGCCAGCAGCCAATTCGTAGGACTGAGCTCCTATAATTCACCCCTCCACTTT. Its translation: CASSQFVGLSSYNSPLHF.